Following are 7 T cell receptor beta chains from one sample sequenced in a study of T-cell memory formation after mild COVID-19. Via MiXCR, TCRdb re-called the 5' RACE reads, giving one row per CDR3 protein. Of under 400,000 distinct CDR3 sequences listed, over 25% are singletons. Sequencing used PBMCs or a T cell subset sorted from them (not recorded which). Source of these receptors: an adult woman who had mild COVID-19 (a few samples of this study predate the infection). Cell type and time point are not known.

CDR3 loop: CASSSPSGSDEQYF. Here the CDR3 DNA reads TGTGCCAGCAGCTCGCCATCCGGGTCCGACGAGCAGTACTTC. This chain links TRBV7-9 with TRBJ2-7; no reliable D call. CDR1 and CDR2 from the germline V gene are SEHNR and FQNEAQ (reference sequence). The ends were cut back, 4 bases at V and 5 bases at J, with 15 bases in the middle. This CDR3 region has 14 residues.

V and J are TRBV4-2 and TRBJ1-2; D is perhaps TRBD1 (5 bases). Trimming took off 0 bases at V and 8 bases at J, with 13 bases between the two ends. The CDR3 totals 14 residues. Germline-derived CDR1 and CDR2 are LGHNA and YNFKEQ. CDR3 residues: CASSQDQQGRGYTF. CDR3 nucleotide sequence: TGTGCCAGCAGCCAAGATCAGCAGGGTCGGGGCTACACCTTC.

This clonotype has more than one count but fewer than ten. V and J are TRBV19 and TRBJ2-2, with 7 bases matching TRBD2. CDR3 length: 14 amino acids. V lost 5 bases and J lost 5; bases outside the gene matches: 5. CDR1 and CDR2 (germline): LNHDA, SQIVND (reference sequence). The CDR3 nucleotides read TGTGCCAGTAGTCGGGCGGGAGCGACCGGGGAGCTGTTTTTT. As protein: CASSRAGATGELFF.

This clonotype has only one observation. This sequence joins TRBV5-6 and TRBJ2-3, with 7 nucleotides matching TRBD1. V trimming: 4 bases; J trimming: 2 bases; junction bases outside the gene matches: 13. The germline gives CDR1 SGHDT, CDR2 YYEEEE. This CDR3 has 17 amino acids. CDR3 bases: TGTGCCAGCAGCCCCTTGGGAGTGACAGGGTACACAGATACGCAGTATTTT. Protein product: CASSPLGVTGYTDTQYF.

This clonotype was found a few times. J is TRBJ2-3 and V is TRBV7-2; D is undetermined. This CDR3 spans 13 amino acids. Germline CDR1 reads SGHTA; CDR2 reads FQGNSA. The V end was cut by 6 bases, the J end by 3 bases, with 10 bases between. The CDR3 region has the DNA TGTGCCAGCAGATGGACCCTAACAGATACGCAGTATTTT. Translating it yields CASRWTLTDTQYF.

This clonotype was detected ten times or more. This chain joins TRBV6-5 and TRBJ2-5, with unresolved D. This CDR3 spans 13 amino acids. CDR1 is MNHEY and CDR2 is SVGAGI in the germline V gene. Trimming took 2 bases from V and 4 from J, leaving 8 bases between them. Here the CDR3 DNA reads TGTGCCAGCAGTTACGTCGACGGAGAGACCCAGTACTTC. It specifies CASSYVDGETQYF.

The V and J genes are TRBV7-2 and TRBJ2-3; D may be TRBD2 (6 bases). Germline V gene data show CDR1 as SGHTA and CDR2 as FQGNSA. Trimming cost V 6 bases and J 5 bases, with 24 bases left between them. The CDR3 has 17 amino acids. The CDR3 bases are TGTGCCAGCAGTAACCCCCGGGTACCCCTCGGGGGAGATACGCAGTATTTT. This encodes CASSNPRVPLGGDTQYF.